The 21 T cell receptor beta chains in this list originate from one sample, sequenced in a study of T-cell memory formation after mild COVID-19. From the 5' RACE reads, TCRdb called clonotypes with MiXCR, one entry per CDR3 protein. The table shows roughly 130,000 distinct CDR3 sequences, with 15% to 20% occurring only once. Sequencing input: PBMCs or a T cell subset sorted from them (not recorded which). The source is an adult woman who had mild COVID-19 (a few samples of this study predate the infection). Cell type and time point are not known.

At least ten counts were recorded for this clonotype. V is TRBV12-3 or TRBV12-4 and J is TRBJ1-2; no clear D. The CDR3 spans 14 residues. V lost 5 bases and J lost 6, with 16 bases in between. The CDR3 DNA sequence: TGTGCCAGCAGTCCCCGTCGAGGGAGAGATGGCTACACCTTC. The encoded protein is CASSPRRGRDGYTF.

The chain uses TRBV12-3 or TRBV12-4 and TRBJ2-6, with 7 bases lining up with TRBD1. Trimming took 5 bases from V and 2 from J; bases not matched to a gene: 6. The CDR3 extends over 16 amino acids. In DNA form, the CDR3 reads TGTGCCAGCAGTGACAGGGCAACTACTGGGGCCAACGTCCTGACTTTC. Its translation is CASSDRATTGANVLTF.

The J gene is TRBJ2-7, the V gene TRBV7-9; D possibly corresponds to TRBD2 (5 bases). V shed 5 bases and J shed 3 bases, with 14 bases lying between them. There are 14 residues in the CDR3. Looked up from germline, CDR1 is SEHNR and CDR2 is FQNEAQ (reference sequence). For the CDR3, the DNA is TGTGCCAGCAGCCGCGCCGGGGAAAGCTACGAGCAGTACTTC. As protein: CASSRAGESYEQYF.

Many counts were recorded for this clonotype. CDR3 loop: CASSLVGGRETQYF. The CDR3 nucleotides read TGTGCCAGCAGCTTAGTAGGAGGACGGGAGACCCAGTACTTC. The rearrangement links TRBV7-7 to TRBJ2-5, with a possible D match to TRBD2 (5 bases). The germline gives CDR1 SSHAT, CDR2 FNYEAQ (reference sequence). The CDR3 is 14 amino acids. Between the trimmed V and J ends, which lost 1 base and 5 bases, there was a span of 11 bases.

The rearrangement uses TRBV7-9 and TRBJ2-5; D may be TRBD2 (6 bases). Per germline, CDR1 SEHNR and CDR2 FQNEAQ (reference sequence). V was shortened by 5 bases and J by 2 bases, with 15 bases between the two germline ends. There are 15 residues in the CDR3. CDR3 amino acids: CASSQKIAEQETQYF. As DNA, the CDR3 is TGTGCCAGCAGCCAAAAAATAGCGGAGCAAGAGACCCAGTACTTC.

This clonotype has just a few counts. The V gene is TRBV6-5, the J gene TRBJ1-1; D possibly corresponds to TRBD1 (5 bases). Trimming removed 7 bases from V and 4 bases from J, with 16 bases in between. The CDR3 runs 14 residues. The germline CDR1 and CDR2 sequences are MNHEY and SVGAGI. The CDR3 nucleotides read TGTGCCAGCACCGCGGGGTGGGGGACCACTGAAGCTTTCTTT. This gives the protein CASTAGWGTTEAFF.

This clonotype was seen a few times. The chain has TRBV7-6 and TRBJ2-3; the match to TRBD2 covers 7 bases. The CDR3 spans 17 residues. V gave up 0 bases and J gave up 2 bases; unmatched junction bases: 8. CDR1 SGHVS and CDR2 FNYEAQ come from the germline V gene. This CDR3 reads CASSLASGRGITDTQYF. CDR3 bases: TGTGCCAGCAGCTTAGCGTCGGGGCGGGGGATCACAGATACGCAGTATTTT. Combining the CDR3 with reference TRBV7-6 and TRBJ2-3 gives the whole variable domain GAGVSQSPRYKVTKRGQDVALRCDPISGHVSLYWYRQALGQGPEFLTYFNYEAQQDKSGLPNDRFSAERPEGSISTLTIQRTEQRDSAMYRCASSLASGRGITDTQYFGPGTRLTVL.

This chain links TRBV7-2 with TRBJ1-1; D is unclear. Trimming stripped 1 base from V and 5 bases from J, with 14 bases between. The CDR3 spans 15 residues. Per germline, CDR1 SGHTA and CDR2 FQGNSA. CDR3 sequence (DNA): TGTGCCAGCAGCTTAGTTGAGGCCCGGAGGACTGAAGCTTTCTTT. Translation gives CASSLVEARRTEAFF.

This clonotype occurred a few times. The chain uses TRBV7-9 and TRBJ1-1; the D gene is possibly TRBD1 (5 bases). CDR3 length: 13 amino acids. With 7 bases removed from V and 3 bases from J, the gap between germline ends came to 12 bases. Germline V CDR1 and CDR2: SEHNR, FQNEAQ (reference sequence). The CDR3 DNA sequence: TGTGCCAGCACCCCACGGGGGTACACTGAAGCTTTCTTT. It is translated as CASTPRGYTEAFF.

The table lists this clonotype with a few counts. The J gene is TRBJ1-2, the V gene TRBV9; the match to TRBD1 covers 9 bases. V gave up 3 bases and J gave up 9 bases; unmatched junction bases: 9. Germline V gives CDR1 SGDLS, CDR2 YYNGEE. The CDR3 totals 14 residues. Here the CDR3 DNA reads TGTGCCAGCAGCGCATCCGGGACAGGGCTGAGCTACACCTTC. It specifies CASSASGTGLSYTF.

This clonotype was found a few times. The chain is built from TRBV6-2 or TRBV6-3 and TRBJ2-3; the match to TRBD2 covers 10 bases. The germline V gene encodes CDR1 MNHEY and CDR2 SVGEGT. V lost 2 bases and J lost 3; bases outside the gene matches: 5. The CDR3 extends over 16 amino acids. The CDR3 coding sequence is TGTGCCAGCAGTTACGGCGGAGCGGGAGGGACAGATACGCAGTATTTT. Protein sequence: CASSYGGAGGTDTQYF.

This clonotype was seen more than once but under ten times. The chain joins TRBV6-2 or TRBV6-3 to TRBJ1-5; D gene ambiguous. This CDR3 contains 13 residues. The V and J ends lost 1 base and 4 bases respectively, with 5 bases between them. Germline assignment: CDR1 MNHEY and CDR2 SVGEGT. The CDR3 spells CASSYYENQPQHF. CDR3 sequence (DNA): TGTGCCAGCAGTTACTACGAGAATCAGCCCCAGCATTTT.

This clonotype was observed a handful of times. The chain has TRBV6-6 and TRBJ1-6, with a weak D call TRBD1 (6 bases). Germline CDR1 and CDR2: MNHNY and SVGAGI (reference sequence). The V end lost 7 bases, the J end lost 14 bases, and 21 bases lay between the germline ends. The CDR3 is made up of 14 amino acids. The CDR3 sequence is CASMQGKRSSSLHF. CDR3 coding DNA: TGTGCCAGCATGCAGGGGAAAAGATCGTCTTCCCTCCACTTT.

This clonotype was detected only a few times. In DNA form, the CDR3 reads TGTGCCAGCAGCTCCCGACACGAGCAGTACTTC. Protein sequence: CASSSRHEQYF. This rearrangement joins TRBV5-6 to TRBJ2-7; D unresolved. The CDR3 sequence is 11 residues long. V lost 3 bases and J lost 5, with 6 bases in between. Looked up from germline, CDR1 is SGHDT and CDR2 is YYEEEE. Combining the CDR3 with reference TRBV5-6 and TRBJ2-7 gives the whole variable domain DAGVTQSPTHLIKTRGQQVTLRCSPKSGHDTVSWYQQALGQGPQFIFQYYEEEERQRGNFPDRFSGHQFPNYSSELNVNALLLGDSALYLCASSSRHEQYFGPGTRLTVT.

This clonotype appeared a few times. This sequence joins TRBV9 and TRBJ2-3; D gene unclear. The V gene's germline CDR1 is SGDLS and CDR2 YYNGEE. V lost 1 base, J lost 4 bases, and 7 bases lay in between. This CDR3 comprises 13 residues. Written as DNA, the CDR3 is TGTGCCAGCAGCGTACGACCCGCAGATACGCAGTATTTT. It yields the protein CASSVRPADTQYF.

The chain links TRBV10-2 to TRBJ2-5; TRBD1 might be the D (5 bases). CDR3 length equals 13 residues. The V gene's germline CDR1 is WSHSY and CDR2 SAAADI. Trimming stripped 6 bases from V and 5 bases from J, with 13 bases between. The CDR3 is CASSTPGLETQYF. In nucleotides, the CDR3 is TGCGCCAGCAGCACCCCAGGGTTGGAGACCCAGTACTTC.

This clonotype was counted a few times. This rearrangement joins TRBV11-2 to TRBJ2-5; 15 bases are shared with TRBD2. V trimming: 5 bases; J trimming: 5 bases; junction bases outside the gene matches: 12. Germline CDR1 SGHAT, CDR2 FQNNGV. The CDR3 runs 18 residues. CDR3 loop: CASSPRLGLAGGGETQYF. The CDR3 DNA sequence: TGTGCCAGCAGCCCTCGCCTGGGACTAGCGGGAGGTGGCGAGACCCAGTACTTC.

This clonotype appeared a few times. The chain combines TRBV4-3 with TRBJ2-1; 12 bases are a match to TRBD2. The CDR3 spans 18 residues. The V gene end was trimmed by 4 bases and the J gene end by 0 bases; junction bases not matched to a gene: 7. The germline V gene encodes CDR1 LGHNA and CDR2 YSLEER. The DNA of the CDR3 is TGCGCCAGCAGCCGACGACTAGCGGGAGAAAGCTCCTACAATGAGCAGTTCTTC. This gives the protein CASSRRLAGESSYNEQFF.

This clonotype was detected a few times. This chain uses TRBV10-3 with TRBJ2-7, with 10 bases aligning to TRBD2. J was trimmed by 3 bases and V by 8 bases; bases with no gene match: 10. The CDR3 spans 15 residues. Looked up from germline, CDR1 is ENHRY and CDR2 is SYGVKD. The CDR3 loop is CAIGGAGGGLYEQYF. The CDR3 DNA reads as TGTGCCATCGGCGGAGCGGGAGGGGGGCTCTACGAGCAGTACTTC.

This clonotype showed up just a few times. The chain has TRBV4-2 and TRBJ2-7; 7 bases match TRBD1. V lost 0 bases to trimming and J lost 4 bases; unmatched junction nucleotides: 3. The CDR3 totals 14 residues. Germline V gives CDR1 LGHNA, CDR2 YNFKEQ. The CDR3 DNA reads as TGTGCCAGCAGCCAAGAAGGGACAGTATACGAGCAGTACTTC. Its protein product is CASSQEGTVYEQYF.

The V and J genes are TRBV5-1 and TRBJ2-2, with a possible D match to TRBD1 (5 bases). Trimming pared 7 bases from V and 4 bases from J, leaving 14 bases between. There are 14 residues in the CDR3. Germline V gene sequence: CDR1 SGHRS, CDR2 YFSETQ. CDR3 loop: CASRYIRATGELFF. In DNA form, the CDR3 reads TGCGCCAGCCGATACATCAGGGCCACCGGGGAGCTGTTTTTT.